These T cell receptor beta chains were read from a single sample in a study of T cells in Graves' hyperthyroidism and ophthalmopathy. Via MiXCR, TCRdb re-called the multiplex PCR reads, giving one row per CDR3 protein. The sample includes a few hundred thousand distinct CDR3 sequences, 46% of them seen just once. Sequenced: peripheral blood or thyroid tissue (not recorded which). The source is an adult woman with Graves' disease, either hyperthyroidism or ophthalmopathy (not recorded which). Both conserved end residues are part of each CDR3. Fields, in order: CDR3 protein, CDR3 length, V gene, J gene.

CDR3: CASSQSGFGYTF
length: 12
V: TRBV14
J: TRBJ1-2

CDR3: CASRDNKRVGGTVTGELFF
length: 19
V: TRBV7-6
J: TRBJ2-2

CDR3: CASSWTGSGYTF
length: 12
V: TRBV10-2
J: TRBJ1-2

CDR3: CASSEEPTGGVEQYF
length: 15
V: TRBV6-1
J: TRBJ2-7

CDR3: CASSFSTGGSYGYTF
length: 15
V: TRBV7-2
J: TRBJ1-2

CDR3: CSAPASSGRNEQYF
length: 14
V: TRBV20-1
J: TRBJ2-7

CDR3: CASSKQGNTEAFF
length: 13
V: TRBV18
J: TRBJ1-1

CDR3: CASSLAPGLAAYEQYF
length: 16
V: TRBV7-6
J: TRBJ2-7

CDR3: CASSGSGPTEAFF
length: 13
V: TRBV9
J: TRBJ1-1

CDR3: CASSLRGGAPRDTEAFF
length: 17
V: TRBV7-2
J: TRBJ1-1

CDR3: CSAKGGSGRLETQHF
length: 15
V: TRBV20-1
J: TRBJ1-5